A single sample gave rise to the 28 T cell receptor beta chains below, sequenced in a study of PD-L1 blockade in urothelial cancer. Time point meaning: peripheral blood 6 weeks after treatment start. Method: immunoSEQ multiplex PCR; TCRdb's copy keeps in-frame clones and lacks some. The table includes about 43,000 clones, around 82% detected once. Source: PBMCs, taken around atezolizumab (anti-PD-L1) treatment. The receptor set was obtained from a man between 60 and 70 years old with urothelial cancer.

The V and J genes are TRBV5-1 and TRBJ1-5, with a tentative D call TRBD1 (6 bases). V lost 5 bases, J lost 0 bases, and 12 bases lay in between. The CDR3 sequence is 15 residues long. Germline CDR1 SGHRS, CDR2 YFSETQ. Here the CDR3 reads CASRPTGNSNQPQHF. CDR3 sequence (DNA): TGCGCCAGCAGACCAACAGGGAATAGCAATCAGCCCCAGCATTTT.

V gene TRBV5-6 combines with J gene TRBJ2-7; 8 bases agree with TRBD1. Per the germline V gene, CDR1 is SGHDT and CDR2 is YYEEEE. The CDR3 contains 13 residues. Losses at the gene ends were 6 bases for V and 7 bases for J; bases not matched to a gene: 9. CDR3 sequence (DNA): TGTGCCAGCACCAGGACAGGGTCGAGAGAGCAGTACTTC. This encodes CASTRTGSREQYF.

The count of this clone is one. This rearrangement joins TRBV7-2 to TRBJ1-2, with D unresolved. V was pared by 5 bases and J by 7 bases, with 17 bases between. The germline gives CDR1 SGHTA, CDR2 FQGNSA. This CDR3 is 14 amino acids long. As DNA, the CDR3 is TGTGCCAGCAGCCCGGGGAGCGGGAACAGTGGCTACACCTTC. Translated: CASSPGSGNSGYTF. Using reference TRBV7-2 and TRBJ1-2 for the parts outside the CDR3, the full variable domain is GAGVSQSPSNKVTEKGKDVELRCDPISGHTALYWYRQSLGQGLEFLIYFQGNSAPDKSGLPSDRFSAERTGGSVSTLTIQRTQQEDSAVYLCASSPGSGNSGYTFGSGTRLTVV.

This clone was seen a single time. The chain carries TRBV28 and TRBJ2-4, with D possibly matching TRBD1 (6 bases). CDR3 length equals 14 residues. Germline loops: CDR1 MDHEN, CDR2 SYDVKM. V lost 4 bases, J lost 6 bases, and 13 bases lay in between. The CDR3, as DNA: TGTGCCAGCAGTTGGCAGGGGCGCGGAAACATTCAGTACTTC. Translating it yields CASSWQGRGNIQYF.

Only a few counts were recorded for this clone. V gene TRBV7-2 combines with J gene TRBJ1-5; a possible D gene is TRBD1 (5 bases). This CDR3 spans 15 amino acids. Trimming cost V 6 bases and J 0 bases, with 12 bases left between them. Germline V gives CDR1 SGHTA, CDR2 FQGNSA. CDR3 protein: CASSPKGPSNQPQHF. CDR3 DNA sequence: TGTGCCAGCAGTCCAAAGGGGCCTAGCAATCAGCCCCAGCATTTT.

The chain joins TRBV13 to TRBJ2-3; 10 bases map to TRBD1. CDR3 length: 20 amino acids. Germline lookup yields CDR1 PRHDT and CDR2 FYEKMQ (reference sequence). Trimming at V came to 5 bases and at J to 6 bases, leaving 23 bases not matched to a gene. The DNA for the CDR3 is TGTGCCAGCAGCGCCACGACAGGGGGCGAGGTCGGGGGTTTTTCCGATACGCAGTATTTT. Amino acid sequence: CASSATTGGEVGGFSDTQYF.

The chain combines TRBV2 with TRBJ2-3; 10 bases match TRBD1. Per germline, CDR1 SNHLY and CDR2 FYNNEI. The J segment lost 6 bases and the V segment lost 5 bases, leaving 2 bases of the junction unmatched. The CDR3 runs 13 residues. CDR3: CASSLTGGDTQYF. The CDR3 region has the DNA TGTGCCAGCAGTTTGACAGGGGGCGATACGCAGTATTTT.

The chain employs TRBV5-4 and TRBJ2-2; 10 bases agree with TRBD1. The germline gives CDR1 SGHNT, CDR2 YYREEE (reference sequence). Trimming removed 4 bases from V and 4 bases from J; junction bases left unmatched: 1. This CDR3 has 14 amino acids. The CDR3 coding sequence is TGTGCCAGCAGCGACAGGGGGCCCACCGGGGAGCTGTTTTTT. This gives the protein CASSDRGPTGELFF. Using reference TRBV5-4 and TRBJ2-2 for the parts outside the CDR3, the full variable domain is ETGVTQSPTHLIKTRGQQVTLRCSSQSGHNTVSWYQQALGQGPQFIFQYYREEENGRGNFPPRFSGLQFPNYSSELNVNALELDDSALYLCASSDRGPTGELFFGEGSRLTVL.

The chain has TRBV7-8 and TRBJ1-2; TRBD1 is a possible D gene (5 bases). The V gene lost 4 bases and the J gene lost 6 bases, with 21 bases spanning the gap. This CDR3 spans 16 amino acids. Germline V lookup: CDR1 SGHVS, CDR2 FQNEAQ. CDR3 in DNA: TGTGCCAGCAGCTCAGCCCTGGGGCAGGTTTCACATGGCTACACCTTC. This translates into CASSSALGQVSHGYTF.

J is TRBJ1-1 and V is TRBV28, with TRBD1 as a possible D gene (5 bases). Germline V gives CDR1 MDHEN, CDR2 SYDVKM. The V end was cut by 7 bases, the J end by 3 bases, with 21 bases between. The CDR3 runs 16 residues. The CDR3 here is CASKRSIGGYDTEAFF. CDR3 nucleotide sequence: TGTGCCAGCAAAAGGAGTATTGGGGGGTACGACACTGAAGCTTTCTTT.

The chain recombines TRBV5-1 with TRBJ1-6; 8 nucleotides match TRBD1. Per germline, CDR1 SGHRS and CDR2 YFSETQ. The V and J ends lost 1 base and 12 bases, in that order; junction bases with no gene match: 6. CDR3 length equals 14 residues. The CDR3 reads CASSLLEQGVPLHF. CDR3 sequence (DNA): TGCGCCAGCAGCTTGTTGGAACAGGGGGTACCCCTCCACTTT.

The V and J genes are TRBV7-9 and TRBJ1-2, with 7 bases aligning to TRBD1. CDR3 length equals 16 residues. CDR1 is SEHNR and CDR2 is FQNEAQ in the germline V gene (reference sequence). With 0 bases clipped from V and 4 bases from J, the junction kept 8 bases outside the gene matches. CDR3: CASSLAAQGGGYGYTF. The DNA for the CDR3 is TGTGCCAGCAGCTTAGCTGCGCAGGGGGGTGGCTATGGCTACACCTTC. The complete variable domain, with remaining parts taken from reference TRBV7-9 and TRBJ1-2, reads DTGVSQNPRHKITKRGQNVTFRCDPISEHNRLYWYRQTLGQGPEFLTYFQNEAQLEKSRLLSDRFSAERPKGSFSTLEIQRTEQGDSAMYLCASSLAAQGGGYGYTFGSGTRLTVV.

This clone was counted a few times. The V gene is TRBV7-9, the J gene TRBJ1-1; D is unresolved. V dropped 2 bases and J dropped 0 bases, with 10 bases sitting between them. The CDR3 runs 15 residues. Germline V gives CDR1 SEHNR, CDR2 FQNEAQ (reference sequence). The CDR3 sequence is CASSLPLGMNTEAFF. The CDR3 nucleotides are TGTGCCAGCAGCTTACCTCTAGGTATGAACACTGAAGCTTTCTTT.

This chain connects TRBV5-4 to TRBJ2-7, with TRBD1 matching 7 bases. The germline CDR1 and CDR2 sequences are SGHNT and YYREEE (reference sequence). Trimming at V came to 4 bases and at J to 3 bases, leaving 7 bases not matched to a gene. The CDR3 runs to 14 residues. The CDR3 sequence: CASSPEQGRYEQYF. The CDR3 DNA is TGTGCCAGCAGCCCTGAACAGGGGCGCTACGAGCAGTACTTC.

V and J are TRBV2 and TRBJ1-4, with D possibly matching TRBD1 (5 bases). The germline V and J ends were trimmed by 6 bases and 8 bases, with 19 bases remaining between them. This CDR3 region has 15 residues. The germline V gene encodes CDR1 SNHLY and CDR2 FYNNEI. The CDR3 is CASRVVGGSGEKLFF. Written as DNA, the CDR3 is TGTGCCAGCAGGGTGGTTGGGGGGTCCGGGGAAAAACTGTTTTTT.

This CDR3 reads CASSLGVGLQETQYF. CDR3 DNA: TGCGCCAGCAGCTTGGGGGTGGGGCTCCAAGAGACCCAGTACTTC. The chain joins TRBV5-1 to TRBJ2-5; D possibly corresponds to TRBD1 (5 bases). Germline CDR1 and CDR2: SGHRS and YFSETQ. Deletions cut 0 bases from V and 1 base from J, with 10 bases between. The CDR3 is 15 residues long.

The chain recombines TRBV5-1 with TRBJ1-3; 8 positions match TRBD1. V gave up 0 bases and J gave up 2 bases; unmatched junction bases: 7. This CDR3 spans 17 amino acids. Germline V CDR1 and CDR2: SGHRS, YFSETQ. The CDR3 DNA reads TGCGCCAGCAGCTTGGGGGTGCAGGGGGCGCCTGGAAACACCATATATTTT. Translating it yields CASSLGVQGAPGNTIYF.

This clone was counted once. The CDR3 loop reads CASSLVPYRSSYNEQFF. CDR3 DNA sequence: TGTGCCAGCAGCTTAGTTCCGTACAGAAGCTCCTACAATGAGCAGTTCTTC. The genes are TRBV5-5 and TRBJ2-1; D uncertain. Trimming removed 2 bases from V and 0 bases from J, with 15 bases in between. The CDR3 runs to 17 residues. Germline CDR1 is SGHKS and CDR2 is YYEKEE (reference sequence).

The CDR3 is CASSRRTGDTQYF. The CDR3 nucleotides are TGTGCCAGCAGCCGAAGAACGGGAGATACGCAGTATTTT. The genes are TRBV7-9 and TRBJ2-3; no clear D. In germline, CDR1 is SEHNR, CDR2 FQNEAQ (reference sequence). The CDR3 contains 13 residues. Trimming stripped 5 bases from V and 5 bases from J, with 11 bases between.

V gene TRBV28 combines with J gene TRBJ1-6; D remains unclear. CDR1 and CDR2 (germline): MDHEN, SYDVKM. The CDR3 is made up of 15 amino acids. The V end lost 8 bases, the J end lost 13 bases, and 24 bases lay between the germline ends. The CDR3 nucleotides read TGTGCCAGCCACCCTCTCTCGGAGGTTCGGGTCCCCCTCCACTTT. It encodes CASHPLSEVRVPLHF.

The chain couples TRBV5-1 to TRBJ2-7, with a tentative D call TRBD1 (5 bases). The CDR3 has 15 residues. Germline V gene sequence: CDR1 SGHRS, CDR2 YFSETQ. Trimming pared 3 bases from V and 5 bases from J, leaving 18 bases between. CDR3 amino acids: CASSWPDILRHEQYF. CDR3 coding DNA: TGCGCCAGCAGCTGGCCGGACATATTACGACACGAGCAGTACTTC.

This chain joins TRBV30 and TRBJ2-3, with D maybe TRBD1 (5 bases). Germline V gives CDR1 GTSNPN, CDR2 SVGIG (reference sequence). The CDR3 consists of 14 residues. V gave up 2 bases and J gave up 2 bases, with 11 bases separating them. CDR3 in DNA: TGTGCCTGGAGTTTGACAGCGCCCACAGATACGCAGTATTTT. This sequence encodes CAWSLTAPTDTQYF.

The J gene is TRBJ2-3, the V gene TRBV19; 9 bases align to TRBD1. This CDR3 comprises 18 residues. Germline values: CDR1 LNHDA, CDR2 SQIVND (reference sequence). V gave up 1 base and J gave up 2 bases; unmatched junction bases: 10. The CDR3 nucleotides read TGTGCCAGTAGTATAGCGGCTCGGACAGGGGACCACACAGATACGCAGTATTTT. Its translation: CASSIAARTGDHTDTQYF.

The V and J genes are TRBV2 and TRBJ2-7, with TRBD2 matching over 10 bases. The V segment lost 3 bases and the J segment 3 bases; nucleotides outside the gene matches: 8. The CDR3 has 16 residues. The germline CDR1 and CDR2 sequences are SNHLY and FYNNEI. The CDR3 loop is CASSDLASGGFYEQYF. CDR3 bases: TGTGCCAGCAGTGATCTAGCTAGCGGGGGTTTCTACGAGCAGTACTTC.

This clone appeared a few times. The genes are TRBV7-9 and TRBJ2-7; 8 nucleotides agree with TRBD1. This CDR3 contains 15 residues. Germline CDR1 SEHNR, CDR2 FQNEAQ (reference sequence). V lost 0 bases, J lost 1 base, and 2 bases stayed unmatched. The CDR3 loop reads CASSLAGTGSYEQYF. CDR3 nucleotide sequence: TGTGCCAGCAGCTTAGCTGGGACAGGATCCTACGAGCAGTACTTC.

This clone was recorded only once. The CDR3 coding sequence is TGCGCCAGCAGCCAGGGGCTAGCGGGGGGGCAACTCAACGAGCAGTACTTC. This sequence encodes CASSQGLAGGQLNEQYF. This chain uses TRBV4-1 with TRBJ2-7; TRBD2 matches 12 bases. Germline V gives CDR1 MGHRA, CDR2 YSYEKL. CDR3 length: 17 residues. V dropped 3 bases and J dropped 5; count of bases not matched to a gene: 11.

This clone has a single count. The V and J genes are TRBV6-5 and TRBJ2-3; 12 bases agree with TRBD2. The germline V gene has CDR1 MNHEY and CDR2 SVGAGI. V lost 10 bases, J lost 1 base, and 3 bases stayed unmatched. This CDR3 is built from 14 residues. This CDR3 reads CATRTSGGTDTQYF. The CDR3 DNA reads TGTGCCACGAGGACTAGCGGGGGCACAGATACGCAGTATTTT.

This rearrangement joins TRBV30 to TRBJ1-3; D is possibly TRBD1 (6 bases). This CDR3 comprises 11 residues. Germline-derived CDR1 and CDR2 are GTSNPN and SVGIG (reference sequence). CDR3 loop: CASQGSYHIYF. The CDR3 region has the DNA TGTGCATCCCAGGGGTCATATCACATATATTTT. The variable domain in full, completed from reference TRBV30 and TRBJ1-3, reads SQTIHQWPATLVQPVGSPLSLECTVEGTSNPNLYWYRQAAGRGLQLLFYSVGIGQISSEVPQNLSASRPQDRQFILSSKKLLLSDSGFYLCASQGSYHIYFGEGSWLTVV.